This T cell receptor beta chain originates from a study of blood T cell repertoires in COVID-19. CDR1 and CDR2 (germline): SGDLS, YYNGEE. The CDR3 length is 16 residues. J was trimmed by 2 bases and V by 4 bases; bases with no gene match: 10. Sequencing was performed with immunoSEQ multiplex PCR; in TCRdb, only in-frame clones are kept and a portion is missing. The sample lists fewer than 200,000 clones; around 83% were seen once. This sequence originates from a woman aged 40-49 years in a cohort exposed to, infected with or recovered from COVID-19 (not recorded which). The sample was PBMCs or T cells enriched from blood (not recorded which). The chain has TRBV9 and TRBJ2-3; TRBD2 matches at 7 bases. The chain's CDR3 is CASSRKAGPTTDTQYF. The DNA for the CDR3 is TGTGCCAGCAGCCGGAAAGCGGGACCAACCACAGATACGCAGTATTTT.